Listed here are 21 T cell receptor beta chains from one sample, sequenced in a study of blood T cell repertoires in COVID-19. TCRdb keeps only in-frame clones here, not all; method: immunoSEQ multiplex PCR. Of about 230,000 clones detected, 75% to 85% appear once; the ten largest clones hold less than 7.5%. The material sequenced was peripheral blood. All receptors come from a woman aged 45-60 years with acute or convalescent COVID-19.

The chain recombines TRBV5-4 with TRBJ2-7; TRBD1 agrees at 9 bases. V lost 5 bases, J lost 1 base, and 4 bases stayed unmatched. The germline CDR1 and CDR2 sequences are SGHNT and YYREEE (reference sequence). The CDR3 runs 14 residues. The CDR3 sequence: CASRPGQGSYEQYF. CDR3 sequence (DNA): TGTGCCAGCAGACCGGGACAGGGTTCCTACGAGCAGTACTTC.

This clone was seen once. This CDR3 reads CASSLEGYKEKLFF. In DNA, the CDR3 is TGCGCCAGCAGCTTGGAGGGGTATAAGGAAAAACTGTTTTTT. The chain links TRBV5-1 to TRBJ1-4; D is perhaps TRBD1 (5 bases). The CDR3 extends over 14 amino acids. Germline V CDR1 and CDR2: SGHRS, YFSETQ. The ends were cut back, 0 bases at V and 8 bases at J, with 11 bases in the middle.

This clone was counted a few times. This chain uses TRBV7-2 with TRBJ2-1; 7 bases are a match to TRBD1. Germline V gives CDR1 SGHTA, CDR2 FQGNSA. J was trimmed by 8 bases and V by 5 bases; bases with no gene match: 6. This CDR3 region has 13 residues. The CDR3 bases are TGTGCCAGCAGCGTGACAGGGTATGATGAGCAGTTCTTC. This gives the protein CASSVTGYDEQFF.

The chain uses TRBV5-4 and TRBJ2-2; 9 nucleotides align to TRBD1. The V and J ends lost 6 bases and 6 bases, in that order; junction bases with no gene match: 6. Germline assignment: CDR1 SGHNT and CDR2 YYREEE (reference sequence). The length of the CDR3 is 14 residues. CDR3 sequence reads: CASMYRGRAGELFF. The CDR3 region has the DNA TGTGCCAGCATGTACAGGGGGCGCGCCGGGGAGCTGTTTTTT.

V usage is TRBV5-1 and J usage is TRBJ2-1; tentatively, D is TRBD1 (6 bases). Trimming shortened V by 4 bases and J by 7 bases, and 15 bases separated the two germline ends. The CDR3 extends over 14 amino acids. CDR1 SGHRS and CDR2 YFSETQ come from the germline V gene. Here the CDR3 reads CASSPGQGSNEQFF. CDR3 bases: TGCGCCAGCAGCCCCGGTCAGGGGTCAAATGAGCAGTTCTTC.

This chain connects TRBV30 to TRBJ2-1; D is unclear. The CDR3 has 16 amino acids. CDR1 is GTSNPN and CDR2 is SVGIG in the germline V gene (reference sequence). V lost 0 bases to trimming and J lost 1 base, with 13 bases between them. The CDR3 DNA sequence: TGTGCCTGGAGTGTACTAAGTCAGTATTCCTACAATGAGCAGTTCTTC. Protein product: CAWSVLSQYSYNEQFF.

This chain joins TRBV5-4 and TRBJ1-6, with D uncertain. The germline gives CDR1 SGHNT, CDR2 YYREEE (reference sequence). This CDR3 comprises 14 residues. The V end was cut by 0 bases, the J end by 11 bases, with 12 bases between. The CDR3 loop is CASSLASGLAPLHF. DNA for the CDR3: TGTGCCAGCAGCTTGGCGTCAGGTCTGGCACCCCTCCACTTT. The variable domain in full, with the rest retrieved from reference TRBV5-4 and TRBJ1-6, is ETGVTQSPTHLIKTRGQQVTLRCSSQSGHNTVSWYQQALGQGPQFIFQYYREEENGRGNFPPRFSGLQFPNYSSELNVNALELDDSALYLCASSLASGLAPLHFGNGTRLTVT.

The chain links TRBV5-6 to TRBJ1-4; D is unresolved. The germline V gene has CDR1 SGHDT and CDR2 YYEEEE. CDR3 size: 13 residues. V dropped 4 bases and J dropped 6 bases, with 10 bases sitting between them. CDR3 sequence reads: CASSIRGDEKLFF. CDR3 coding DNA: TGTGCCAGCAGCATACGGGGTGATGAAAAACTGTTTTTT. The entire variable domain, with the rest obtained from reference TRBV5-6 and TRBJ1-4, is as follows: DAGVTQSPTHLIKTRGQQVTLRCSPKSGHDTVSWYQQALGQGPQFIFQYYEEEERQRGNFPDRFSGHQFPNYSSELNVNALLLGDSALYLCASSIRGDEKLFFGSGTQLSVL.

CDR3 bases: TGTGCCAGCAGGACCCAGGGGTACAACACAGATACGCAGTATTTT. Its translation is CASRTQGYNTDTQYF. The chain is built from TRBV6-5 and TRBJ2-3; possible D gene TRBD1, 6 bases. The CDR3 covers 15 residues. V shed 6 bases and J shed 2 bases, with 15 bases lying between them. Germline V CDR1 and CDR2: MNHEY, SVGAGI.

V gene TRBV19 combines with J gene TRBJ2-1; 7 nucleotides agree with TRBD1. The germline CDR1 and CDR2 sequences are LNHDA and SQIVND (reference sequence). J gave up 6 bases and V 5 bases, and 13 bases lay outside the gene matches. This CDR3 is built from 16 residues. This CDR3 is CASSPARTGGINEQFF. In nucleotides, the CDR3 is TGTGCCAGTAGTCCAGCAAGGACAGGTGGGATCAATGAGCAGTTCTTC.

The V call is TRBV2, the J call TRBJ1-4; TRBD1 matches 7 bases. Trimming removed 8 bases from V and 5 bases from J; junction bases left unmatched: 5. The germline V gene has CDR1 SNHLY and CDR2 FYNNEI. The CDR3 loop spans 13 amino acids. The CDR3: CASGQDRNEKLFF. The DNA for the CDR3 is TGTGCCAGCGGACAGGACAGGAATGAAAAACTGTTTTTT.

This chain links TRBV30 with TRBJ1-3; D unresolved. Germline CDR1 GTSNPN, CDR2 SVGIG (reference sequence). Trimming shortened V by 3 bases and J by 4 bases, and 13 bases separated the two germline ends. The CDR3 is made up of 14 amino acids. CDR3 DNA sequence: TGTGCCTGGAGACCTGGGCCGGGGGGAAACACCATATATTTT. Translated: CAWRPGPGGNTIYF. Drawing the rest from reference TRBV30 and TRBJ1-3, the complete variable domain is SQTIHQWPATLVQPVGSPLSLECTVEGTSNPNLYWYRQAAGRGLQLLFYSVGIGQISSEVPQNLSASRPQDRQFILSSKKLLLSDSGFYLCAWRPGPGGNTIYFGEGSWLTVV.

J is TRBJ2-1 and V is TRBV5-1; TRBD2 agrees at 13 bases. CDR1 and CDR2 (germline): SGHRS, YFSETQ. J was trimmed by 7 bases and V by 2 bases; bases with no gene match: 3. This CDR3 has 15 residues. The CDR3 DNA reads TGCGCCAGCAGCTTACGGACTAGCGGGGGTAATGAGCAGTTCTTC. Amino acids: CASSLRTSGGNEQFF.

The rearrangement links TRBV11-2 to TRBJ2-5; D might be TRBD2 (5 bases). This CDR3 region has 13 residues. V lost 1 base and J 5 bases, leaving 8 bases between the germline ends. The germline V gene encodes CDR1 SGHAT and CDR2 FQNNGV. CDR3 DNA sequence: TGTGCCAGCAGCTTAGCCGGGGTGGAGACCCAGTACTTC. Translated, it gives CASSLAGVETQYF.

This chain's CDR3 is CASSFPDRTYEQYF. The CDR3, as DNA: TGTGCCAGCAGTTTCCCGGACAGGACCTACGAGCAGTACTTC. V is TRBV28 and J is TRBJ2-7, with TRBD1 matching over 7 bases. The germline gives CDR1 MDHEN, CDR2 SYDVKM. The CDR3 covers 14 residues. Trimming cost V 3 bases and J 2 bases; bases outside gene matches: 4. The whole variable domain, filled in from reference TRBV28 and TRBJ2-7, reads DVKVTQSSRYLVKRTGEKVFLECVQDMDHENMFWYRQDPGLGLRLIYFSYDVKMKEKGDIPEGYSVSREKKERFSLILESASTNQTSMYLCASSFPDRTYEQYFGPGTRLTVT.

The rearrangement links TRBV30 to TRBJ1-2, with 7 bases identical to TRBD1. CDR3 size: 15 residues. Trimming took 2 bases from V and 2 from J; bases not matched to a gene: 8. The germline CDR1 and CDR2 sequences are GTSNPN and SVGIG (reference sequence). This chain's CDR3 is CAWSSQGGLNYGYTF. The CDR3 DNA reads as TGTGCCTGGAGTTCCCAGGGGGGCCTAAACTATGGCTACACCTTC.

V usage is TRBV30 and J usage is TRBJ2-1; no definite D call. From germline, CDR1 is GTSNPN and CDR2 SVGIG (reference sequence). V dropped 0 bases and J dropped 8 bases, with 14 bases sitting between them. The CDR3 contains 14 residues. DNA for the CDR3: TGTGCCTGGAGTGTACTTTGGGCTGTGGATGAGCAGTTCTTC. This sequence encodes CAWSVLWAVDEQFF. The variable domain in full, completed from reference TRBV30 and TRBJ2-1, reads SQTIHQWPATLVQPVGSPLSLECTVEGTSNPNLYWYRQAAGRGLQLLFYSVGIGQISSEVPQNLSASRPQDRQFILSSKKLLLSDSGFYLCAWSVLWAVDEQFFGPGTRLTVL.

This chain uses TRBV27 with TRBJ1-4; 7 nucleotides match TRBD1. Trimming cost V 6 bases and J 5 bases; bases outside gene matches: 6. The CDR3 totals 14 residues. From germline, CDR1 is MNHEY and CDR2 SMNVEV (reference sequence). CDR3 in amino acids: CASRRDRKNEKLFF. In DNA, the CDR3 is TGTGCCAGCAGAAGGGACAGAAAAAATGAAAAACTGTTTTTT.

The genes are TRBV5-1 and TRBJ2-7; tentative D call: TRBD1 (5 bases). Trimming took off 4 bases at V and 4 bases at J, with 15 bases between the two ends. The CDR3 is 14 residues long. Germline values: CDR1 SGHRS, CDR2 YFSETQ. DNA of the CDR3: TGCGCCAGCAGCATGAATTCACCAGGGTACGAGCAGTACTTC. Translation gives CASSMNSPGYEQYF.

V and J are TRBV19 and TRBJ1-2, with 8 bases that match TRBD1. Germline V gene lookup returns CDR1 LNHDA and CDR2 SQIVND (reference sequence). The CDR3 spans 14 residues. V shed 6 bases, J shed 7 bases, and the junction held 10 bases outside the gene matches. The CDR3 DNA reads TGTGCCAGTAGAGGGACAGGCGTCTCCTTTGGCTACACCTTC. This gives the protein CASRGTGVSFGYTF.

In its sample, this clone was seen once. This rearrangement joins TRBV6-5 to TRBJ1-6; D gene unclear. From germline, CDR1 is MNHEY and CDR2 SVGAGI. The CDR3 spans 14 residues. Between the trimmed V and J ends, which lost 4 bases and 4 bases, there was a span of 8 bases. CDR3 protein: CASSSAGYNSPLHF. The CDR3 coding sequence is TGTGCCAGCAGTTCGGCGGGTTATAATTCACCCCTCCACTTT.